The sequence of this T cell receptor (beta chain) was determined in a study of T cell responses to AZD1222 COVID-19 vaccine. CDR3 length: 15 amino acids. V was trimmed by 2 bases and J by 7 bases, leaving 12 bases between them. The V gene's germline CDR1 is MNHEY and CDR2 SMNVEV (reference sequence). Sequenced by immunoSEQ multiplex PCR; TCRdb stores in-frame clones only, minus some. The repertoire holds 85,000 to 120,000 clones, roughly 90% seen once, with 5% to 5.5% in the top ten. Source: peripheral blood, taken on day 0 of AZD1222 vaccination. This clonotype was sampled from an adult in good health. The genes are TRBV27 and TRBJ1-6; D is unresolved. The DNA for the CDR3 is TGTGCCAGCAGTTTAGGAGGCCTGGAGAATTCACCCCTCCACTTT. It translates to CASSLGGLENSPLHF.